These 5 T cell receptor beta chains originate from one sample sequenced in a study of T cell changes during pregnancy in multiple sclerosis. Sequenced by immunoSEQ multiplex PCR; TCRdb stores in-frame clones only, minus some. The sample shows about 110,000 clones, under 95% of them seen only once. Specimen: peripheral blood, collected in the third trimester of pregnancy. The receptors come from a female donor in good health, enrolled as a control in a pregnancy study.

V and J are TRBV7-2 and TRBJ1-6; no firm D call. With 4 bases removed from V and 7 bases from J, the gap between germline ends came to 5 bases. The CDR3 extends over 12 amino acids. The germline gives CDR1 SGHTA, CDR2 FQGNSA. The DNA for the CDR3 is TGTGCCAGCAGCTATTCGAATTCACCCCTCCACTTT. This encodes CASSYSNSPLHF.

The V call is TRBV27, the J call TRBJ1-2, with 7 bases identical to TRBD1. J lost 3 bases, V lost 6 bases, and 7 bases had no gene match. The CDR3 covers 14 residues. Germline values: CDR1 MNHEY, CDR2 SMNVEV (reference sequence). Here the CDR3 DNA reads TGTGCCAGCAGGGTTGAAGGGACAGACTATGGCTACACCTTC. Residues: CASRVEGTDYGYTF.

The chain recombines TRBV15 with TRBJ2-2; TRBD2 agrees at 7 bases. The CDR3 covers 18 residues. Germline loops: CDR1 LNHNV, CDR2 YYDKDF (reference sequence). After removal of 2 bases from V and 6 bases from J, the junction contained 15 bases not matched to a gene. CDR3 protein: CATSRYPAPYGGAGELFF. DNA of the CDR3: TGTGCCACCAGCAGATATCCGGCGCCTTATGGGGGGGCCGGGGAGCTGTTTTTT.

This clone was recorded a few times. This sequence joins TRBV5-4 and TRBJ1-1; tentatively, D is TRBD1 (5 bases). The CDR3 spans 14 residues. The V gene lost 5 bases and the J gene lost 2 bases, with 13 bases spanning the gap. CDR1 and CDR2 (germline): SGHNT, YYREEE (reference sequence). The CDR3: CASSLIGANTEAFF. CDR3 coding DNA: TGTGCCAGCAGTTTAATAGGGGCCAACACTGAAGCTTTCTTT.

The V gene is TRBV7-9, the J gene TRBJ1-1; TRBD1 aligns across 10 bases. With V trimmed by 2 bases and J by 3 bases, 15 bases remained unmatched. The germline CDR1 and CDR2 sequences are SEHNR and FQNEAQ (reference sequence). The CDR3 sequence is 19 residues long. The CDR3 is CASSLRAPDRGVRDTEAFF. DNA for the CDR3: TGTGCCAGCAGCTTAAGGGCTCCGGACAGGGGGGTAAGAGACACTGAAGCTTTCTTT.